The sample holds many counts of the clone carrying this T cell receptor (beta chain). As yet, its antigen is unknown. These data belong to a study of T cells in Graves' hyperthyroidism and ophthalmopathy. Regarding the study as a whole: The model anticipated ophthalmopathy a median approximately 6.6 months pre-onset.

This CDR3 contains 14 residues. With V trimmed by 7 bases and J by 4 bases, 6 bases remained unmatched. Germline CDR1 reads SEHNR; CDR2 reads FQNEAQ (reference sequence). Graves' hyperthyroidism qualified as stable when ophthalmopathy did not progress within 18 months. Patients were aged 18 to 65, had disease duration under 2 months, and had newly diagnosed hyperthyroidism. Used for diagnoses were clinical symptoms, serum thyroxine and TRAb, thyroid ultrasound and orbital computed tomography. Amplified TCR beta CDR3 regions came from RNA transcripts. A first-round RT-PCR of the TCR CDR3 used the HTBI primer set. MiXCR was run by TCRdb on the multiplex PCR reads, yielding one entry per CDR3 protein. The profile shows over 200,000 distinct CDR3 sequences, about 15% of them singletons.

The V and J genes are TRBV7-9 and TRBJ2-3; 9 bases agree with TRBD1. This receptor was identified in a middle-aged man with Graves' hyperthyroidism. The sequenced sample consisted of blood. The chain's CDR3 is CASTGTGKPDTQYF. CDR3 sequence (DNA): TGTGCCAGCACCGGGACAGGGAAGCCAGATACGCAGTATTTT. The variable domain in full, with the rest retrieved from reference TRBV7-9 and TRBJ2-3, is DTGVSQNPRHKITKRGQNVTFRCDPISEHNRLYWYRQTLGQGPEFLTYFQNEAQLEKSRLLSDRFSAERPKGSFSTLEIQRTEQGDSAMYLCASTGTGKPDTQYFGPGTRLTVL.